A single sample is the source of the 23 T cell receptor beta chains below, sequenced in a study of Graves' ophthalmopathy and Graves' hyperthyroidism. The study amplified TCR beta CDR3 regions using RNA transcripts. RT-PCR with HTBI primers came first, then second-round multiplex PCR. Each CDR3 protein gets one entry after TCRdb re-called the multiplex PCR reads with MiXCR. The data hold roughly 480,000 distinct CDR3 sequences, with approximately 15% observed a single time. Source material: blood. The receptors were sampled from a woman aged 25 to 39 with Graves' ophthalmopathy.

This chain uses TRBV5-1 with TRBJ1-1, with a tentative D call TRBD1 (5 bases). The CDR3 contains 12 residues. From germline, CDR1 is SGHRS and CDR2 YFSETQ. Between the trimmed V and J ends, which lost 1 base and 8 bases, there was a span of 9 bases. Written as DNA, the CDR3 is TGCGCCAGCAGCTTGCAGGGCATGGAAGCTTTCTTT. Translated: CASSLQGMEAFF. Filled out from reference TRBV5-1 and TRBJ1-1, the complete variable domain reads KAGVTQTPRYLIKTRGQQVTLSCSPISGHRSVSWYQQTPGQGLQFLFEYFSETQRNKGNFPGRFSGRQFSNSRSEMNVSTLELGDSALYLCASSLQGMEAFFGQGTRLTVV.

For this clonotype: A much larger clone differs by one base, so this may be a read error. The chain employs TRBV6-1 and TRBJ1-1; TRBD1 is a possible D gene (6 bases). Per the germline V gene, CDR1 is MNHNS and CDR2 is SASEGT. CDR3 size: 14 residues. CDR3 sequence: CASSRGLENTEACF. CDR3 bases: TGTGCCAGCAGCAGGGGTCTCGAGAACACTGAAGCTTGCTTT.

This clonotype has at least ten counts. The rearrangement links TRBV28 to TRBJ1-2, with TRBD1 as a possible D gene (5 bases). This CDR3 has 13 amino acids. Germline V gene sequence: CDR1 MDHEN, CDR2 SYDVKM. V lost 8 bases, J lost 7 bases, and 17 bases lay in between. The CDR3 DNA sequence: TGTGCCAGCCGCCCGGAACCGAGGGGTGGCTACACCTTC. It codes for CASRPEPRGGYTF.

This clonotype showed up many times. The rearrangement links TRBV6-4 to TRBJ1-6; D not resolved. CDR1 MRHNA and CDR2 SNTAGT come from the germline V gene. The CDR3 runs to 15 residues. V was shortened by 5 bases and J by 7 bases, with 15 bases between the two germline ends. CDR3 protein: CASSQYWTGNSPLHF. The CDR3 bases are TGTGCCAGCAGTCAATATTGGACGGGGAATTCACCCCTCCACTTT.

Many counts were recorded for this clonotype. The genes are TRBV30 and TRBJ2-7; D perhaps matches TRBD1 (6 bases). Per germline, CDR1 GTSNPN and CDR2 SVGIG (reference sequence). This CDR3 contains 12 residues. The germline V and J ends were trimmed by 5 bases and 3 bases, with 11 bases remaining between them. This CDR3 is CAWSPGVYEQYF. CDR3 bases: TGTGCCTGGTCGCCAGGGGTCTACGAGCAGTACTTC.

There are many counts of this clonotype. This sequence joins TRBV28 and TRBJ1-6; maybe TRBD1 (5 bases). The germline CDR1 and CDR2 sequences are MDHEN and SYDVKM. The CDR3 spans 18 residues. V dropped 6 bases and J dropped 0 bases, with 18 bases sitting between them. The CDR3 loop is CASSPLSGDSSYNSPLHF. The CDR3 region has the DNA TGTGCCAGCAGCCCCCTTTCTGGCGACAGCTCCTATAATTCACCCCTCCACTTT.

Of note for this clonotype: Given a much more abundant clone one base away, this may be a read error. The chain has TRBV2 and TRBJ2-7; no definite D call. CDR3 length equals 13 residues. Germline CDR1 SNHLY, CDR2 FYNNEI. CDR3 in DNA: TGTTCCAGCACCCTTCGGGCAACCTACGAGCAGTACTTC. This translates into CSSTLRATYEQYF. The complete variable domain, with remaining parts taken from reference TRBV2 and TRBJ2-7, reads EPEVTQTPSHQVTQMGQEVILRCVPISNHLYFYWYRQILGQKVEFLVSFYNNEISEKSEIFDDQFSVERPDGSNFTLKIRSTKLEDSAMYFCSSTLRATYEQYFGPGTRLTVT.

This clonotype was seen repeatedly, ten times or more. The chain couples TRBV6-2 or TRBV6-3 to TRBJ2-6; D is possibly TRBD1 (6 bases). Germline values: CDR1 MNHEY, CDR2 SVGEGT. This CDR3 region has 19 residues. V gave up 2 bases and J gave up 4 bases, with 21 bases separating them. This CDR3 is CASSYQPAPGAEGANVLTF. Here the CDR3 DNA reads TGTGCCAGCAGTTACCAGCCGGCCCCAGGGGCGGAGGGGGCCAACGTCCTGACTTTC.

The rearrangement uses TRBV5-6 and TRBJ2-2; D may be TRBD1 (6 bases). Deletions cut 3 bases from V and 3 bases from J, with 12 bases between. Germline assignment: CDR1 SGHDT and CDR2 YYEEEE. The CDR3 is made up of 15 amino acids. The CDR3 sequence is CASSSWDTYTGELFF. As DNA, the CDR3 is TGTGCCAGCAGCTCCTGGGACACCTACACCGGGGAGCTGTTTTTT.

Many counts were recorded for this clonotype. CDR3 in amino acids: CASSPIQGTEAFF. CDR3 nucleotide sequence: TGTGCCAGCTCACCGATACAGGGCACTGAAGCTTTCTTT. V gene TRBV18 combines with J gene TRBJ1-1, with D possibly matching TRBD1 (6 bases). Germline CDR1 reads KGHSH; CDR2 reads LQKENI. This CDR3 has 13 residues. The ends were cut back, 3 bases at V and 4 bases at J, with 9 bases in the middle.

This clonotype has at least ten counts. V and J are TRBV2 and TRBJ2-2; no reliable D call. The germline V gene encodes CDR1 SNHLY and CDR2 FYNNEI. CDR3 length: 11 residues. Trimming cost V 3 bases and J 13 bases, with 9 bases left between them. The CDR3, as DNA: TGTGCCAGCAGTGAGAGAGCATGGCTGTTTTTT. Protein sequence: CASSERAWLFF.

Remarks on this clonotype: A much larger clone lies a single base off, so this may be a read error. The chain links TRBV28 to TRBJ1-1; D is ambiguous. The V gene lost 5 bases and the J gene lost 5 bases, with 18 bases spanning the gap. The CDR3 is 15 amino acids. Germline V gives CDR1 MDHEN, CDR2 SYDVKM. The CDR3 spells CASSPALDLGTEAFF. The DNA for the CDR3 is TGTGCCAGCAGTCCCGCCCTAGATTTGGGGACTGAAGCTTTCTTT. Supplemented by reference TRBV28 and TRBJ1-1, the full variable domain reads DVKVTQSSRYLVKRTGEKVFLECVQDMDHENMFWYRQDPGLGLRLIYFSYDVKMKEKGDIPEGYSVSREKKERFSLILESASTNQTSMYLCASSPALDLGTEAFFGQGTRLTVV.

As to this clonotype: At one end, the junction sequence differs from germline, possibly due to a read error. The gene calls are TRBV6-1 and TRBJ2-2; D is tentatively TRBD1 or TRBD2 (5 bases each). Germline CDR1 MNHNS, CDR2 SASEGT. The CDR3 is made up of 14 amino acids. In DNA form, the CDR3 reads TGTGCCAGCAGTGTCGGGACCAGCACCGGGGAGCTGTGTTTT. Translating it yields CASSVGTSTGELCF.

The table lists this clonotype with many counts. The rearrangement links TRBV20-1 to TRBJ1-2; D perhaps matches TRBD1 (5 bases). Germline V gene data show CDR1 as DFQATT and CDR2 as SNEGSKA (reference sequence). The CDR3 runs to 13 residues. The germline V and J ends were trimmed by 4 bases and 4 bases, with 13 bases remaining between them. The CDR3 protein is CSAKGGAGYGYTF. The CDR3 DNA reads TGCAGTGCTAAAGGAGGGGCGGGCTATGGCTACACCTTC.

This clonotype was seen a few times. V usage is TRBV18 and J usage is TRBJ2-7; 8 nucleotides align to TRBD1. Germline V gene lookup returns CDR1 KGHSH and CDR2 LQKENI. This CDR3 is 15 amino acids long. J lost 2 bases, V lost 6 bases, and 9 bases had no gene match. CDR3 region: CASSLDREVTYEQYF. CDR3 DNA: TGTGCCAGCTCGCTGGACAGGGAAGTAACCTACGAGCAGTACTTC.

The chain employs TRBV3-1 and TRBJ1-2; no reliable D call. The CDR3 contains 14 residues. V was cut by 2 bases and J by 7 bases, with 14 bases left in between. CDR1 is LGHDT, CDR2 YNNKEL, per germline (reference sequence). The DNA for the CDR3 is TGTGCCAGCAGCCAACCAGACACCGTTCGTGGCTACACCTTC. Protein sequence: CASSQPDTVRGYTF.

This clonotype was observed at least ten times. V is TRBV20-1 and J is TRBJ2-5; weak D call: TRBD2 (5 bases). The germline V gene has CDR1 DFQATT and CDR2 SNEGSKA (reference sequence). The CDR3 is 11 residues long. Trimming shortened V by 4 bases and J by 5 bases, and 8 bases separated the two germline ends. DNA for the CDR3: TGCAGTGCTAATAAGCGGGAGACCCAGTACTTC. Protein sequence: CSANKRETQYF.

This clonotype occurred many times. This chain connects TRBV5-1 to TRBJ1-1; D perhaps matches TRBD1 (5 bases). Germline values: CDR1 SGHRS, CDR2 YFSETQ. The CDR3 is 13 amino acids. Trimming shortened V by 4 bases and J by 4 bases, and 11 bases separated the two germline ends. The DNA for the CDR3 is TGCGCCAGCAGCCCGTGGGGGTCCACTGAAGCTTTCTTT. Its translation: CASSPWGSTEAFF.

This clonotype has at least ten counts. The V call is TRBV28, the J call TRBJ1-5; 7 positions agree with TRBD1. Germline CDR1 MDHEN, CDR2 SYDVKM. This CDR3 comprises 19 residues. The ends lost 6 bases at V and 0 bases at J; junction bases unmatched: 17. The CDR3 nucleotides read TGTGCCAGCAGCTCCAGGACAGGTTCAAGGTTATATAGCAATCAGCCCCAGCATTTT. Translated, it gives CASSSRTGSRLYSNQPQHF.

This clonotype was found many times. The chain joins TRBV29-1 to TRBJ1-5, with D perhaps TRBD1 (5 bases). This CDR3 is 13 amino acids long. V dropped 4 bases and J dropped 6 bases, with 13 bases sitting between them. The germline CDR1 and CDR2 sequences are SQVTM and ANQGSEA. CDR3 protein: CSVGSGMGQPQHF. The DNA for the CDR3 is TGCAGCGTTGGATCAGGGATGGGTCAGCCCCAGCATTTT.

This clonotype was seen ten or more times. The chain carries TRBV3-1 and TRBJ2-7; 8 nucleotides line up with TRBD2. Trimming at V came to 4 bases and at J to 3 bases, leaving 11 bases not matched to a gene. The CDR3 length is 16 residues. Germline V gene sequence: CDR1 LGHDT, CDR2 YNNKEL (reference sequence). CDR3 in amino acids: CASSPYYPAGDYEQYF. In nucleotides, the CDR3 is TGTGCCAGCAGCCCCTACTATCCAGCGGGAGACTACGAGCAGTACTTC.

This clonotype came up many times. This chain uses TRBV30 with TRBJ1-1; weak D call: TRBD1 (6 bases). Trimming took 1 base from V and 1 from J, leaving 16 bases between them. Germline values: CDR1 GTSNPN, CDR2 SVGIG (reference sequence). The CDR3 consists of 16 residues. The CDR3 DNA sequence: TGTGCCTGGAGTGACCCCAGGGGCAGACGGAACACTGAAGCTTTCTTT. Amino acid sequence: CAWSDPRGRRNTEAFF.

This clonotype appeared many times. V and J are TRBV19 and TRBJ1-2; TRBD1 agrees at 9 bases. Germline CDR1 LNHDA, CDR2 SQIVND (reference sequence). The CDR3 has 13 amino acids. V shed 6 bases and J 1 base; nucleotides not matched to a gene: 0. CDR3 bases: TGTGCCAGTAGGGACAGGGGTAACTATGGCTACACCTTC. Translation: CASRDRGNYGYTF.